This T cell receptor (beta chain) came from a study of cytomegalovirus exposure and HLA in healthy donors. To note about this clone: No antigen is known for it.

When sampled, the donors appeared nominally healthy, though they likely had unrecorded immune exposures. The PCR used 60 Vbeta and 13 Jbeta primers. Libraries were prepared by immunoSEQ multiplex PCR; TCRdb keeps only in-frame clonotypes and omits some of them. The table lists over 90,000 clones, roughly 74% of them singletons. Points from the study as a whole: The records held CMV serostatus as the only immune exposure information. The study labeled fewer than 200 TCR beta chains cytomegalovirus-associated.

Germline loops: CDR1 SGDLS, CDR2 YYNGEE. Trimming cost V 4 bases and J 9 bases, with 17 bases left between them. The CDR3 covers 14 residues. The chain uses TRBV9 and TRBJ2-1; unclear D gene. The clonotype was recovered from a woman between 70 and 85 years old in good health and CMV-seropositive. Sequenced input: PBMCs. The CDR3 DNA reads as TGTGCCAGCAGCCCGAGCCGGTGGAGCAGTGAGCAGTTCTTC. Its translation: CASSPSRWSSEQFF.